The rows below give T cell receptor beta chains drawn from one sample of a study of blood T cell repertoires in COVID-19. TCRdb keeps only in-frame clones here, not all; method: immunoSEQ multiplex PCR. The sample has approximately 200,000 clones; around 81% are singletons. Sequencing was done on a sample of PBMCs or T cells enriched from blood (not recorded which). These receptors were collected from a middle-aged man who had recovered from COVID-19. CDR3s include the opening cysteine and the closing phenylalanine or tryptophan. D genes are given only for firm matches. Clone size is stated in some rows and not others, as once, few, many or a class when expanded.

>NA|TRBV15|TRBJ1-1|NA
TGTGCCACCAGCAGACAATTCCAGGGGAGGAACACTGAAGCTTTCTTT
CATSRQFQGRNTEAFF
>NA|TRBV5-6|TRBJ2-3|NA
TGTGCCAGCAATGTAAGGGAGACTAGTTCCCAGTATTTT
CASNVRETSSQYF
>NA|TRBV7-6|TRBJ2-7|TRBD2
TGTGCCAGCAGCTTACTCCCGGCTAGCGGGGGTTTAAACGAGCAGTACTTC
CASSLLPASGGLNEQYF
>NA|TRBV9|TRBJ2-5|TRBD2
TGTGCCAGCAGCCTAAAGGCGGGGGGAGGTGAGACCCAGTACTTC
CASSLKAGGGETQYF
>NA|TRBV6-5|TRBJ1-2|NA
TGTGCCAGCAGTTACTCGGGACTAGCTAACTATGGCTACACCTTC
CASSYSGLANYGYTF
>NA|TRBV19|TRBJ1-5|NA
TGTGCCAGTAGTATGGGCAGGGCCGGTCAGCCCCAGCATTTT
CASSMGRAGQPQHF
>NA|TRBV5-4|TRBJ1-1|NA
TGTGCCAGCAGCTTGACTGGACATGTCGGCACTGAAGCTTTCTTT
CASSLTGHVGTEAFF
>NA|TRBV3-1/TRBV3-2|TRBJ2-4|NA
TGTGCCAGCAGCTCTCAGGGGTGGTCCAAAAACATTCAGTACTTC
CASSSQGWSKNIQYF
>NA|TRBV7-9|TRBJ2-5|TRBD2
TGTGCCAGCAGCTTGCCCAGCGGGGCGACGCAAGAGACCCAGTACTTC
CASSLPSGATQETQYF
>NA|TRBV2|TRBJ2-5|TRBD1
TGTGCCAGCAGTGTACCGGACAGGGGGCCGCTCACTCAAGAGACCCAGTACTTC
CASSVPDRGPLTQETQYF
>NA|TRBV2|TRBJ2-7|NA
TGTGCCAGCAGTGAACTCGAGGGCATCGAGCAGTACTTC
CASSELEGIEQYF
>NA|TRBV6-5|TRBJ1-2|NA
TGTGCCAGCAGTTATAACGGGTATGGCTACACCTTC
CASSYNGYGYTF
>NA|TRBV6-2/TRBV6-3|TRBJ1-2|NA
TGTGCCAGCAGCCTCCCGGGAGGTTGGGCTAACTATGGCTACACCTTC
CASSLPGGWANYGYTF
>NA|TRBV18|TRBJ2-1|TRBD2
TGTGCCAGCTCACCGTCCCTAGCGGGGGGGAAGGGTGAGCAGTTCTTC
CASSPSLAGGKGEQFF
>once|TRBV5-1|TRBJ1-2|TRBD1
TGCGCCAGCAGACCGAATACAGGGGTAAACTATGGCTACACCTTC
CASRPNTGVNYGYTF
>NA|TRBV9|TRBJ2-3|TRBD1
TGTGCCAGCAGCGACAGGGGAATCTCCACCACAGATACGCAGTATTTT
CASSDRGISTTDTQYF
>once|TRBV9|TRBJ1-4|TRBD1
TGTGCCAGCAGCGTAGAAGGGGACAGGGCTAATGAAAAACTGTTTTTT
CASSVEGDRANEKLFF
>few|TRBV10-2|TRBJ2-1|TRBD2
TGCGCCAGCAATGTACTAGCGGGGAATTACAATGAGCAGTTCTTC
CASNVLAGNYNEQFF
>NA|TRBV5-6|TRBJ2-7|TRBD1
TGTGCCAGCAGCTTCCGGACAGGGATGTCCTACGAGCAGTACTTC
CASSFRTGMSYEQYF
>NA|TRBV30|TRBJ1-1|NA
TGTGCCTTACAGGGAACTGAAGCTTTCTTT
CALQGTEAFF
>once|TRBV25-1|TRBJ1-2|NA
TGTGCCAGCAGTGAATTCAGGGGCTCTGATGGCTACACCTTC
CASSEFRGSDGYTF
>NA|TRBV6-5|TRBJ2-7|TRBD1
TGTGCCAGCAGAAACCGGGACAGAGCCTACGAGCAGTACTTC
CASRNRDRAYEQYF
>NA|TRBV5-1|TRBJ1-1|TRBD1
TGCGCCAGCAAAGGACAGGGAGCGAACACTGAAGCTTTCTTT
CASKGQGANTEAFF
>NA|TRBV7-9|TRBJ1-1|NA
TGTGCCAGCAGCGGCCAACGCCCTGAAGCTTTCTTT
CASSGQRPEAFF
>NA|TRBV4-1|TRBJ1-2|TRBD1
TGCGCCAGCAGCCCCGGACAGGGGGATGGCTACACCTTC
CASSPGQGDGYTF
>NA|TRBV24-1|TRBJ2-2|NA
TGTGCCACCAGTCAGGGCAAATTAGGGGCCGAAAGCGCCGGGGAGCTGTTTTTT
CATSQGKLGAESAGELFF
>NA|TRBV29-1|TRBJ2-7|TRBD1
TGCAGCGGATCCGGGACAGGGGGCTCCTACGAGCAGTACTTC
CSGSGTGGSYEQYF
>NA|TRBV2|TRBJ2-3|NA
TGTGCCAGCAGTGCCCTTAGGGAGAACACGCAGTATTTT
CASSALRENTQYF
>NA|TRBV19|TRBJ2-7|TRBD1
TGTGCCAGTAGTACCTCCGGGACAGGGGGCCGGGAGCAGTACTTC
CASSTSGTGGREQYF
>NA|TRBV3-1/TRBV3-2|TRBJ2-3|NA
TGTGCCAGCAGCCCGCTATCTGGGGGGGGCGCAGATACGCAGTATTTT
CASSPLSGGGADTQYF
>NA|TRBV6-5|TRBJ1-2|NA
TGTGCCAGCAGGAACAGGGTTATTCATGGCTACACCTTC
CASRNRVIHGYTF
>NA|TRBV4-1|TRBJ1-6|NA
TGCGCCAGCAGCCCCCGCGATGGCTCCTATAATTCACCCCTCCACTTT
CASSPRDGSYNSPLHF
>NA|TRBV5-4|TRBJ2-3|NA
TGTGCCAGCAGCTCCTCGGGCACAGATACGCAGTATTTT
CASSSSGTDTQYF
>NA|TRBV3-1/TRBV3-2|TRBJ1-1|NA
TGTGCCAGCAGCCAAGATGGGGGGTCGGGAGCTTTCTTT
CASSQDGGSGAFF
>NA|TRBV6-1|TRBJ1-3|TRBD1
TGTGCCAGCAGTGCCTCTCCCGCCGGGACAGTCTCTGGAAACACCATATATTTT
CASSASPAGTVSGNTIYF
>NA|TRBV19|TRBJ2-6|NA
TGTGCCAGTACCCTAAGGGGTGGTTATGAGGCCAACGTCCTGACTTTC
CASTLRGGYEANVLTF